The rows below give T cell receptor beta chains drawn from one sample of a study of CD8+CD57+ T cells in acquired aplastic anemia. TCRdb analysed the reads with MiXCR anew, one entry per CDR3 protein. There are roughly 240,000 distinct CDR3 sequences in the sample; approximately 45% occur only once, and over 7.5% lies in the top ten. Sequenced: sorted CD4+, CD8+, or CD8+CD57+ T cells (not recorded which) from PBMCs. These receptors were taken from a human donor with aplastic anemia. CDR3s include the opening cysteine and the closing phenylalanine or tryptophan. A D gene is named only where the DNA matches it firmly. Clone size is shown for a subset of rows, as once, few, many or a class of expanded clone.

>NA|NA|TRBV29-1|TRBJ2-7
TGCAGCGTTGAAGAGAAGGGGAACTACGAGCAGTACTTC
CSVEEKGNYEQYF
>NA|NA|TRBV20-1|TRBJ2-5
TGCAGTGCTGGGAAACGTGCGGGGCTCGAGGAGACCCAGTACTTC
CSAGKRAGLEETQYF
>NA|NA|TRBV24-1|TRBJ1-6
TGTGCCACCCCTCCCGGGACTCCCCTCCACTTT
CATPPGTPLHF
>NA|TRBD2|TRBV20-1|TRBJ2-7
TGCAGTGCTAGAGGTAGGACTAGCGGGAGGGAGAGGTACGAGCAGTACTTC
CSARGRTSGRERYEQYF
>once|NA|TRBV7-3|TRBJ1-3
TGTGCCAGCAGCTTCGGGGCCGGAAACACCATATATTTT
CASSFGAGNTIYF
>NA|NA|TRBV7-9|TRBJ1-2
TGTGCCAGCAGCCGGGACGGTGGCTACACCTTC
CASSRDGGYTF
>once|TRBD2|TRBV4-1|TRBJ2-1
TGCGCCAGCAGCCAGGTTACTAGCGGGACGTTCGCTGAGCAGTTCTTC
CASSQVTSGTFAEQFF
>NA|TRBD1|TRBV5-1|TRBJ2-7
TGCGCCAGCAGCTTGGCCGCCGGACAGGGGACCTACGAGCAGTACTTC
CASSLAAGQGTYEQYF
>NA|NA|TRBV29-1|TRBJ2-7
TGCAGTGCTAGAGATCGACAGGACCAAGCTTCCACCTACGAGCAGTACTTC
CSARDRQDQASTYEQYF
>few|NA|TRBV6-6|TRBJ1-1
TGTGCCAGCAGCCGACCTAGGACGGAGAACACTGAAGCTTTCTTT
CASSRPRTENTEAFF
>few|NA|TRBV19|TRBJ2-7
TGTGCCAGTAGCCGGGACAGCGGGTCCTACGAGCAGTACTTC
CASSRDSGSYEQYF
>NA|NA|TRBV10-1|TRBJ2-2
TGTGCCAGCAGCGATCCACGGTCCGGGGAGCTGTTTTTT
CASSDPRSGELFF
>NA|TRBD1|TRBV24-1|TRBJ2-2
TGTGCCAGCAGACCTACGCCCAGTAGACAGGGGGCGCCCGGGGAGCTGTTTTTT
CASRPTPSRQGAPGELFF
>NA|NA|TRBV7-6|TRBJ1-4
TGTGCCAGCAGTTACATACCAGGGGATGAAAAACTGTTTTTT
CASSYIPGDEKLFF
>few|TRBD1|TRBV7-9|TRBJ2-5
TGTGCCAGCAGCTTTACAGGGGCCCGGGAGACCCAGTACTTC
CASSFTGARETQYF